The clone carrying this T cell receptor beta chain has a single count. Other DNA sequences from this sample encode an identical CDR3 as well. This sample was included in a study of shared clonotypes between healthy human individuals. Only CD45RO-negative cells positively selected for CCR7 counted as naive CD8 cells, so terminally differentiated effector memory CD45RA+ cells were excluded. This CDR3 comprises 14 residues. Trimming cost V 5 bases and J 5 bases, with 15 bases left between them. The germline V gene encodes CDR1 MNHEY and CDR2 SMNVEV (reference sequence). The method was immunoSEQ multiplex PCR; TCRdb's version includes in-frame clones alone and lacks a portion of them. The sample consists of about 2.2 million clones, around 95% of them appearing once.

Sequences were obtained from naive CD8+ T cells from PBMCs. The chain joins TRBV27 to TRBJ1-1, with a possible D match to TRBD1 (6 bases). The sequence was obtained from a man aged 18 to 30 in good health. Some clones in this sample may be carry-over from other donors' samples. The CDR3 nucleotides are TGTGCCAGCAGTCTCGGGGGGGGCCGGACTGAAGCTTTCTTT. Translated, it gives CASSLGGGRTEAFF.